One sample yielded the 7 T cell receptor beta chains listed below, sequenced in a study of graft-versus-host responses after intestinal transplantation. Graft-derived tissue was subjected to processing to liberate intraepithelial and lamina propria lymphocytes. Sequenced by immunoSEQ multiplex PCR; TCRdb stores in-frame clones only, minus some. The data contain roughly 7,600 clones, over 80% of them singletons. Source: ileum tissue, taken roughly 130 days after transplant. The receptors were gathered from a human patient who received an intestinal transplant, so some T cells may come from the graft donor.

The genes are TRBV27 and TRBJ2-7, with 8 bases identical to TRBD2. V shed 4 bases and J 0 bases; nucleotides not matched to a gene: 14. CDR1 is MNHEY and CDR2 is SMNVEV in the germline V gene (reference sequence). This CDR3 comprises 18 residues. The CDR3 here is CASSSTLPTSGSSYEQYF. The CDR3 DNA reads TGTGCCAGCAGTTCTACTCTACCAACTAGCGGTAGCTCCTACGAGCAGTACTTC.

This rearrangement joins TRBV5-1 to TRBJ2-1; 12 bases are a match to TRBD1. Germline V gene sequence: CDR1 SGHRS, CDR2 YFSETQ. CDR3 length: 16 residues. The junction had 9 bases not matched to a gene; V was cut back by 4 bases and J by 7 bases. CDR3 in DNA: TGCGCCAGCAGCGTCATTACGGGACAGGGGGCAAATGAGCAGTTCTTC. It is translated as CASSVITGQGANEQFF.

This rearrangement joins TRBV7-9 to TRBJ2-2, with D possibly matching TRBD2 (7 bases). The CDR3 has 18 amino acids. V lost 6 bases and J 1 base, leaving 21 bases between the germline ends. Germline assignment: CDR1 SEHNR and CDR2 FQNEAQ (reference sequence). DNA of the CDR3: TGTGCCAGCAGTGAAAGGGGGGGAGCCTCGGAGAACACCGGGGAGCTGTTTTTT. Translation: CASSERGGASENTGELFF.

The CDR3 nucleotides read TGTGCCAGCAGCTCAGGGGGTTTCACTGAAGCTTTCTTT. This encodes CASSSGGFTEAFF. The chain employs TRBV5-4 and TRBJ1-1; 7 bases line up with TRBD1. The CDR3 spans 13 residues. From germline, CDR1 is SGHNT and CDR2 YYREEE (reference sequence). The junction had 3 bases not matched to a gene; V was cut back by 3 bases and J by 4 bases.

The chain carries TRBV15 and TRBJ2-1, with D possibly being TRBD2 (6 bases). The V gene lost 9 bases and the J gene lost 2 bases, with 11 bases spanning the gap. The germline V gene encodes CDR1 LNHNV and CDR2 YYDKDF (reference sequence). The CDR3 is 13 amino acids. This chain's CDR3 is CATKGGAYNEQFF. CDR3 nucleotide sequence: TGTGCCACGAAGGGAGGAGCCTACAATGAGCAGTTCTTC.

The chain uses TRBV29-1 and TRBJ2-1; 7 positions match TRBD2. Trimming took 4 bases from V and 7 from J; bases not matched to a gene: 7. The CDR3 is made up of 13 amino acids. The germline CDR1 and CDR2 sequences are SQVTM and ANQGSEA. For the CDR3, the DNA is TGCAGCGTTGGCGGGAGCGTTTTGAATGAGCAGTTCTTC. This sequence encodes CSVGGSVLNEQFF.

This clone has a handful of counts. The DNA of the CDR3 is TGTGCCAGCCATAGGACAGGGGGACATGGCTACACCTTC. Amino acid sequence: CASHRTGGHGYTF. The gene calls are TRBV27 and TRBJ1-2; 10 positions match TRBD1. The CDR3 spans 13 residues. From germline, CDR1 is MNHEY and CDR2 SMNVEV (reference sequence). V shed 8 bases and J 6 bases; nucleotides not matched to a gene: 6.